The rows below give T cell receptor beta chains drawn from one sample of a study of shared clonotypes between healthy human individuals. Libraries were prepared by immunoSEQ multiplex PCR; TCRdb keeps only in-frame clonotypes and omits some of them. The sample lists around 1.9 million clones; approximately 92% were seen once. The sample was naive CD8+ T cells from PBMCs. These receptors were taken from a man in his late teens or twenties in good health. Some clones in this sample may be carry-over from other donors' samples. Each CDR3 is given with its conserved first and last residue. D genes are given only for firm matches. Expanded clones get a size class; other rows say once, few or many, or leave the size out.

j_call d_call clone_size v_call cdr3_length cdr3_nt cdr3_aa
TRBJ1-1 TRBD1 NA TRBV13 13 TGTGCCAGCAGTTTAGGACAGGGGACTGAAGCTTTCTTT CASSLGQGTEAFF
TRBJ2-7 NA NA TRBV28 13 TGTGCCAGCAGTTCAAACACGGGTTACGAGCAGTACTTC CASSSNTGYEQYF
TRBJ2-3 TRBD2 once TRBV19 17 TGTGCCAGTAGTATGGGACTAGCGGGAGCGATTACGGATACGCAGTATTTT CASSMGLAGAITDTQYF
TRBJ2-1 NA NA TRBV12-5 14 TGTGCTAGTGGCTCGGGAGCCGGCTACAATGAGCAGTTCTTC CASGSGAGYNEQFF
TRBJ2-2 NA NA TRBV18 16 TGTGCCAGCTCACCACCCGACACGAGGAACACCGGGGAGCTGTTTTTT CASSPPDTRNTGELFF
TRBJ1-1 TRBD1 NA TRBV25-1 13 TGTGCCAGCAGGAGGGACAGGGGGACTGAAGCTTTCTTT CASRRDRGTEAFF
TRBJ2-6 TRBD1 NA TRBV4-1 16 TGCGCCAGCAGTGGGACAGGGTACGCTGGGGCCAACGTCCTGACTTTC CASSGTGYAGANVLTF
TRBJ2-5 TRBD2 NA TRBV28 15 TGTGCCAGCAGGCTAGCGGGAGGGGCTCTAGAGACCCAGTACTTC CASRLAGGALETQYF
TRBJ2-1 NA NA TRBV7-9 17 TGTGCCAGCATCCCGGCGGCGCGGCTAGCGAACTACAATGAGCAGTTCTTC CASIPAARLANYNEQFF
TRBJ2-1 TRBD1 NA TRBV9 14 TGTGCCAGCAGCGCACAGGGGGCTGGGTATGAGCAGTTCTTC CASSAQGAGYEQFF
TRBJ2-2 NA NA TRBV7-9 12 TGTGCCAGCAGCACCCCCCGAGGGGAGCTGTTTTTT CASSTPRGELFF
TRBJ1-2 NA NA TRBV5-4 11 TGTGCCAGCTCTGGGAACTATGGCTACACCTTC CASSGNYGYTF
TRBJ2-3 NA NA TRBV5-1 13 TGCGCCAGCAGCCCAACACCCTTCGGTACGCAGTATTTT CASSPTPFGTQYF
TRBJ2-3 NA NA TRBV7-8 16 TGTGCCAGCAGTCCCGGGTCCATGCCTTCCACAGATACGCAGTATTTT CASSPGSMPSTDTQYF
TRBJ2-5 NA NA TRBV7-9 17 TGTGCCAGCAGCTTAGTGGAGGGGGCCGCCATCCAAGAGACCCAGTACTTC CASSLVEGAAIQETQYF
TRBJ2-7 NA NA TRBV7-9 14 TGTGCCAGCAGCCCTCCAGGAGGCGACTACGAGCAGTACTTC CASSPPGGDYEQYF
TRBJ2-1 NA NA TRBV28 13 TGTGCCAGCAGTTTACCCCTTTCTTATGAGCAGTTCTTC CASSLPLSYEQFF
TRBJ2-5 NA NA TRBV7-9 12 TGTGCCAGCAGCTTCCTACAAGAGACCCAGTACTTC CASSFLQETQYF
TRBJ2-7 NA NA TRBV7-2 12 TGTGCCAGCAGCTTTGGCGCGCAGGAGCAGTACTTC CASSFGAQEQYF
TRBJ2-1 NA NA TRBV5-1 13 TGCGCCAGCAGCTTAGATTTAGGGGGTGAGCAGTTCTTC CASSLDLGGEQFF
TRBJ2-7 NA NA TRBV5-1 15 TGCGCCAGCAGCTCGAGTCCGGGAACTGGCTACGAGCAGTACTTC CASSSSPGTGYEQYF
TRBJ2-1 NA NA TRBV27 13 TGTGCCAGCAGTCCGGGGGCCAACAATGAGCAGTTCTTC CASSPGANNEQFF
TRBJ2-3 NA NA TRBV7-8 13 TGTGCCAGCAGTTTACAGGGTTCGGATACGCAGTATTTT CASSLQGSDTQYF
TRBJ2-3 TRBD2 once TRBV19 15 TGTGCCAGTAGTCCGAGACTAGCGGGCACAGATACGCAGTATTTT CASSPRLAGTDTQYF
TRBJ2-5 TRBD2 once TRBV5-1 15 TGCGCCAGCAGCTTGGCTAGCGGGAGATGGGAGACCCAGTACTTC CASSLASGRWETQYF
TRBJ2-1 TRBD1 once TRBV9 15 TGTGCCAGCAGCCCAGGGACAGGGCTGTACAATGAGCAGTTCTTC CASSPGTGLYNEQFF
TRBJ2-1 TRBD1 NA TRBV29-1 15 TGCAGCGTTGGGACCTGGGACAGGGCCCTCAATGAGCAGTTCTTC CSVGTWDRALNEQFF
TRBJ2-7 TRBD1 NA TRBV5-4 13 TGTGCCAGCAGCTTGACAGGGGGTAGGGAGCAGTACTTC CASSLTGGREQYF
TRBJ1-2 TRBD1 NA TRBV27 12 TGTGCCAGCAGCCCGGACAGGGTCGGCTACACCTTC CASSPDRVGYTF
TRBJ2-1 NA NA TRBV27 16 TGTGCCAGCAAGTTCACGGGTAGGAGCTCCTACAATGAGCAGTTCTTC CASKFTGRSSYNEQFF
TRBJ1-1 TRBD1 NA TRBV15 18 TGTGCCACCAGCAGAGATGGAACCCCGGGACAGATGAACACTGAAGCTTTCTTT CATSRDGTPGQMNTEAFF
TRBJ2-7 NA NA TRBV6-1 14 TGTGCCAGCAGCCCCAGGGGGGTCTCCTACGAGCAGTACTTC CASSPRGVSYEQYF
TRBJ2-1 NA NA TRBV6-6 15 TGTGCCAGCCAGTTACAGGGAATCGCCTACAATGAGCAGTTCTTC CASQLQGIAYNEQFF
TRBJ1-1 NA NA TRBV19 13 TGTGCCAGTAGTGCAGGGATCACGACTGAAGCTTTCTTT CASSAGITTEAFF
TRBJ2-1 NA NA TRBV11-2 14 TGTGCCAGCAGCTTTTCCCGAGCGGTTAATGAGCAGTTCTTC CASSFSRAVNEQFF
TRBJ2-7 TRBD1 NA TRBV10-3 14 TGTGCCATCAGTGAGGGACAGGGAGGCTACGAGCAGTACTTC CAISEGQGGYEQYF